This T cell receptor (beta chain) was documented in a study of T cells in Graves' hyperthyroidism and ophthalmopathy. The overall study: Peripheral blood was taken when the disease was first diagnosed, before any treatment began. General observations from the study: Ophthalmopathy stood apart from stable hyperthyroidism in a 13 V-J model. Ophthalmopathy onset followed model prediction by a median approximately six months.

Absence of ophthalmopathy progression within 18 months defined stable Graves' hyperthyroidism. Only a few counts were recorded for this clonotype. Its antigen is not known. RNA transcripts gave rise to amplified TCR beta CDR3 regions. In the first-round RT-PCR of the TCR CDR3, the HTBI primer set was used. MiXCR, run by TCRdb on the multiplex PCR reads, gives a single entry per CDR3 protein. The data contain about 620,000 distinct CDR3 sequences, 15% to 20% of them singletons. Sequencing was performed on blood. The origin of this receptor is a woman aged 25 to 39 with Graves' hyperthyroidism.

The chain's CDR3 is CASGLAGVQTGELFF. The CDR3 DNA is TGTGCCAGCGGACTAGCGGGAGTTCAAACCGGGGAGCTGTTTTTT. The rearrangement links TRBV6-1 to TRBJ2-2, with 13 bases that match TRBD2. This CDR3 comprises 15 residues. The trim removed 8 bases at V and 5 bases at J, leaving 5 bases unmatched. Germline lookup yields CDR1 MNHNS and CDR2 SASEGT.